This T cell receptor (beta chain) was documented in a study of T cell repertoires in cytomegalovirus infection (dated by TCRdb to between 2018 and 2021). A note on the overall study: Because public TCR beta signatures pointed to carriage of CMV infection together with the matching HLA type, the HLA type of each donor mattered for the analysis.

Points the paper makes about the study in general: In the ex vivo response, HLA-C-restricted CMV-specific TCR beta clonotypes were dominant, and in two of eight donors the single most frequent clonotype came from this HLA-C-restricted group. Cumulative frequency of public TCR beta family members discriminated carriers of CMV infection plus the relevant HLA type in this cohort and an independent 352-donor cohort.

This clonotype was seen more than once but under ten times. Its target antigen remains unknown. As the CDR3 is not closed by the conserved phenylalanine or tryptophan, this likely results from a read error. Relative to germline, V is 1 base shorter and J is 5 bases shorter, with 15 bases between their ends. As encoded in the germline V gene (reference sequence), CDR1 is SEHNR while CDR2 is FQNEAQ. From its first to its last residue, the CDR3 has 15 amino acids. Of the read, only the CDR3 DNA is kept; its 45 bases are in frame from base 1. Data came from an Illumina HiSeq 1500. TCRdb reran the public reads through fastp at Q25 and MiXCR, keeping productive beta chains. Each CDR3 protein gets just one entry, which takes the most common genes and DNA from the rows behind it. The sample contains approximately 500,000 distinct CDR3 sequences, 16% of them found a single time. The ten largest make up roughly a quarter of the sample.

The source of this sequence is a human donor in good health (CMV status not recorded). Some clones in this sample may be carry-over from other donors' samples. Sequencing used CD8+ T cells from PBMCs. Rearrangement joined TRBV7-9 to TRBJ2-7; TRBD2 is possibly the D segment (6 matching bases). The DNA sequence reads TGTGCCAGCAGCTTAGGCGGAGGGAGCGGAGACGAGCAGTACTTA. The translation is CASSLGGGSGDEQYL.